What follows describes a single T cell receptor (beta chain). Its specificity is unknown. PCR amplification relied on 60 Vbeta primers (plus 13 Jbeta primers). Only in-frame clones appear in the TCRdb table, and some are missing; sequencing was by immunoSEQ multiplex PCR. The sample holds about 190,000 clones, about four fifths seen once. This CDR3 is 15 amino acids long. The germline V gene encodes CDR1 SGHDN and CDR2 FVKESK. The germline V and J ends were trimmed by 2 bases and 5 bases, with 12 bases remaining between them. The data are from a study of cytomegalovirus exposure and HLA in healthy donors. General observations from the study: The authors later linked a missense DCLRE1C variant to TCR beta V- and J-gene trimming. Among the most significant clusters, several appeared linked to common viral pathogens in a later analysis.

The chain combines TRBV14 with TRBJ1-4, with D unresolved. Sequenced sample: PBMCs. The sequence was collected from a woman in her thirties or forties in good health and CMV-seronegative. CDR3 in amino acids: CASSQPQASNEKLFF. The CDR3 bases are TGTGCCAGCAGCCAACCGCAGGCCTCAAATGAAAAACTGTTTTTT.